The present TCR beta chain was sequenced within a study of CD8 T cells in Susac syndrome. The wider study: Sequenced Susac syndrome patients included more than five with active disease and eight who were in remission. Patients with Susac syndrome had blood drawn and were at that point therapy-naive, on corticosteroids, or on intravenous immunoglobulin alone.

Overall study results and limits: Peak Susac CD8+ clonal expansion was seen in TEMRA cells and active patients.

The RNA input was roughly 0.45 to 1 ug, and it was reverse transcribed with random hexamers. An immunoSEQ multiplex PCR amplified TCR beta CDR3 over 54 Vbeta and 13 Jbeta. TCRdb independently ran MiXCR on the immunoSEQ multiplex PCR reads; one entry per CDR3 protein. This table holds 75,000 to 95,000 distinct CDR3 sequences, approximately 96% found once. Concerning this clonotype itself: The antigen is unknown.

V was pared by 4 bases and J by 6 bases, with 12 bases between. This CDR3 has 14 residues. The germline V gene encodes CDR1 MNHEY and CDR2 SVGAGI. Specimen: CD8+ T cells from PBMCs. The J gene is TRBJ2-2, the V gene TRBV6-5; D might be TRBD1 (6 bases). The sequence was obtained from a human donor with Susac syndrome. The CDR3 nucleotides read TGTGCCAGCAGTTGGACAGCCGCCGCCGGGGAGCTGTTTTTT. It codes for CASSWTAAAGELFF.